In this sample, the clone carrying this TCR beta chain turned up many times. Its antigen is currently unknown. Authors' methods: It was from CDR3 differences across clinicopathological groups that a distant-metastasis classifier for papillary thyroid cancer was built. Using MiXCR, TCRdb re-called clones from the PCR reads. The V and J calls come from TCRdb's annotation, not from the publication. The table lists roughly 5,100 clones, 20% to 25% of them singletons. The sample is drawn from a study of metastatic and nonmetastatic thyroid tumors. Study details: Malignant thyroid and benign thyroid patients provided blood and tumor or nodule tissue whose repertoires were compared. The study's findings and limits: For both blood and tumor, malignant thyroid tumors reportedly showed significantly higher TCR beta diversity than benign nodules did.

The CDR3 runs to 16 residues. CDR1 is WSHSY and CDR2 is SAAADI in the germline V gene. V shed 3 bases, J shed 4 bases, and the junction held 9 bases outside the gene matches. Among the patients, none had received any treatment before thyroid surgery. The chain carries TRBV10-2 and TRBJ2-1, with TRBD2 identical over 7 bases. Input material: tumor tissue. This sequence was found in a male donor with papillary thyroid cancer or a benign thyroid nodule (not recorded which). Some clones in this sample may be carry-over from other donors' samples. The chain's CDR3 is CASSDPLADQYNEQFF. CDR3 coding DNA: TGCGCCAGCAGTGATCCTCTAGCGGACCAATACAATGAGCAGTTCTTC.